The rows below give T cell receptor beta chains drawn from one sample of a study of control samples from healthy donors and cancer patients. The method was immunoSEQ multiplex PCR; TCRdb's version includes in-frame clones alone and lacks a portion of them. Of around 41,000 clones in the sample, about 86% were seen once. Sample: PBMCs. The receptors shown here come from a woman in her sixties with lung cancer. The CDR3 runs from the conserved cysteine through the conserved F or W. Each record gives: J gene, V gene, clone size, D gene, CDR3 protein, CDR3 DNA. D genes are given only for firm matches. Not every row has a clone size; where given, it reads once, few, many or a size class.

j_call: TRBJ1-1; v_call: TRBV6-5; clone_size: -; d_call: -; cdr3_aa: CASSAEDVAFF; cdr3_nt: TGTGCCAGCAGCGCGGAGGATGTGGCTTTCTTT
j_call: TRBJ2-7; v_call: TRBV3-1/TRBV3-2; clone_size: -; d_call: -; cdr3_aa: CASSQGTVSYEQYF; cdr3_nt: TGTGCCAGCAGCCAAGGGACGGTCTCCTACGAGCAGTACTTC
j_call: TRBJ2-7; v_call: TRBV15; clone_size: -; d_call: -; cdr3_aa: CATSRDWSYEQYF; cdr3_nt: TGTGCCACCAGCAGAGACTGGTCCTACGAGCAGTACTTC
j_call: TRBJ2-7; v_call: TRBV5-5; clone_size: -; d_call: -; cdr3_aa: CASSLSFYEQYF; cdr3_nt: TGTGCCAGCAGCTTGTCTTTCTACGAGCAGTACTTC
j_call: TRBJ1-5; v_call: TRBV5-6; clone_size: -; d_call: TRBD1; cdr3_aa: CASSSSDRDSNQPQHF; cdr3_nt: TGTGCCAGCAGCTCCTCGGACAGGGATAGCAATCAGCCCCAGCATTTT
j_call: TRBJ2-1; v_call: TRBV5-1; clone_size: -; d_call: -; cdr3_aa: CASSLAPSYNEQFF; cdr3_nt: TGCGCCAGCAGCTTGGCCCCCTCCTACAATGAGCAGTTCTTC
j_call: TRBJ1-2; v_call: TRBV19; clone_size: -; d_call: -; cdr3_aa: CASSIGKGLSYYGYTF; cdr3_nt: TGTGCCAGTAGTATAGGGAAGGGACTCTCTTACTATGGCTACACCTTC
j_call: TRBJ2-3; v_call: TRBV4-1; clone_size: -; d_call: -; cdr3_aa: CASSQVALGITDTQYF; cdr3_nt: TGCGCCAGCAGCCAAGTAGCACTGGGGATAACAGATACGCAGTATTTT
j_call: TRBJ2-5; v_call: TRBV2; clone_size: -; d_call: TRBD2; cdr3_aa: CASRPPAGGGGQETQYF; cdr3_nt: TGTGCCAGCAGACCCCCAGCGGGGGGAGGGGGGCAAGAGACCCAGTACTTC
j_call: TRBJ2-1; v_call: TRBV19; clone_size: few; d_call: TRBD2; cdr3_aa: CASSLTSGSGNEQFF; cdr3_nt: TGTGCCAGTAGCCTGACTAGCGGGAGTGGGAATGAGCAGTTCTTC
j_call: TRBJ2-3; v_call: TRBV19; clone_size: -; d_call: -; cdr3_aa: CASKPGGSTDTQYF; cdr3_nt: TGTGCCTCAAAGCCGGGGGGCAGCACAGATACGCAGTATTTT
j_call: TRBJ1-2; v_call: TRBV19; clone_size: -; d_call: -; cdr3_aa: CASNGDTYYGYTF; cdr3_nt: TGTGCCAGTAACGGTGACACTTACTATGGCTACACCTTC
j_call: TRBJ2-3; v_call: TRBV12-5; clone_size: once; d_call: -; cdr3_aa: CASRTGADTQYF; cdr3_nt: TGTGCTAGTCGGACGGGAGCAGATACGCAGTATTTT
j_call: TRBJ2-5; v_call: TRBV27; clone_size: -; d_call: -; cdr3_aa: CASSFRGFGETQYF; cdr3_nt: TGTGCCAGCAGTTTCAGGGGCTTCGGAGAGACCCAGTACTTC
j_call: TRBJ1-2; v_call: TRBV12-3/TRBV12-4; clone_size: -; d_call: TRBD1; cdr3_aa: CASRKDRGGYTF; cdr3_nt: TGTGCCAGCAGGAAAGACAGGGGCGGCTACACCTTC
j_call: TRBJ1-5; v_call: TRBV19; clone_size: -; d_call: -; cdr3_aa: CASSIVQGPQHF; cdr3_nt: TGTGCCAGTAGTATAGTACAGGGGCCCCAGCATTTT
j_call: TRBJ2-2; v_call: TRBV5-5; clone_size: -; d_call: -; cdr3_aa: CASSYGLGGELFF; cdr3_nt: TGTGCCAGCAGCTACGGATTGGGCGGGGAGCTGTTTTTT
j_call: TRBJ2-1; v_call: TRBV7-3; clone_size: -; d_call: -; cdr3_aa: CASSLRQGGTYNEQFF; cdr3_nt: TGTGCCAGCAGCCTAAGACAGGGAGGGACCTACAATGAGCAGTTCTTC